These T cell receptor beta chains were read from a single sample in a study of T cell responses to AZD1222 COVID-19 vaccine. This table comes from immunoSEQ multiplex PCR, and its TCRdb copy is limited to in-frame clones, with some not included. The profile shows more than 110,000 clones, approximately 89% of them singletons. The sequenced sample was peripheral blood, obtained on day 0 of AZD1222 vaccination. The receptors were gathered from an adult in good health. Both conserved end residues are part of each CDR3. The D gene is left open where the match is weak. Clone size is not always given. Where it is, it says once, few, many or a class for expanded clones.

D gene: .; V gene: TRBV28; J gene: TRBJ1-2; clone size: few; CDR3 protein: CASSPPGSYGYTF; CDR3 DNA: TGTGCCAGCAGCCCCCCGGGGAGCTATGGCTACACCTTC
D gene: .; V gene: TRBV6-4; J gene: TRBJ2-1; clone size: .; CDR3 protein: CASSVRTDSYNEQFF; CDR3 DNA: TGTGCCAGCAGTGTTAGGACAGACTCCTACAATGAGCAGTTCTTC
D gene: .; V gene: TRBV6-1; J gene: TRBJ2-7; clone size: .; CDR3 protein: CASSEQGSHNYEQYF; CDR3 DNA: TGTGCCAGCAGTGAACAGGGATCGCATAATTACGAGCAGTACTTC
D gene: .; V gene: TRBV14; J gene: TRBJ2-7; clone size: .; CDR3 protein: CASSQSAYEQYF; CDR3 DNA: TGTGCCAGCAGCCAATCAGCCTACGAGCAGTACTTC
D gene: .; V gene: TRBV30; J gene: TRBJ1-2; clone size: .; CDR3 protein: CALGGLSNYGYTF; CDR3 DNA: TGTGCCTTAGGCGGCCTATCTAACTATGGCTACACCTTC
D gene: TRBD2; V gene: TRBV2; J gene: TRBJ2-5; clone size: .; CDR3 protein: CASSPLGGLAGGWEQETQYF; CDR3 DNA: TGTGCCAGCAGTCCCCTGGGGGGACTAGCGGGAGGCTGGGAGCAAGAGACCCAGTACTTC
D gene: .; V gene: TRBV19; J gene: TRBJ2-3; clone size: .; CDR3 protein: CASRSGNLAPESDF; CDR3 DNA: TGTGCCAGTAGATCTGGGAACCTAGCCCCCGAAAGCGATTTT
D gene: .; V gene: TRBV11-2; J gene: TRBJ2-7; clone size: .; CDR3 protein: CASSSPGSSYEQYF; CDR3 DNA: TGTGCCAGCAGCTCCCCCGGTAGCTCCTACGAGCAGTACTTC
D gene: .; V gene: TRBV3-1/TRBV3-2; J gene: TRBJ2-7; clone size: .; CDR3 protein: CASSPLYEQYF; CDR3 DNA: TGTGCCAGCAGCCCCCTTTACGAGCAGTACTTC
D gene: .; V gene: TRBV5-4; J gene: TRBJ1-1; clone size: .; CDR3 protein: CASSLEGFMNTEAFF; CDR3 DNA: TGTGCCAGCAGCTTGGAAGGGTTCATGAACACTGAAGCTTTCTTT
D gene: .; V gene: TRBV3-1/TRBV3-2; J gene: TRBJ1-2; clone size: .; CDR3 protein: CASSPTRLSYGYTF; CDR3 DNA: TGTGCCAGCAGTCCTACTCGTCTGTCCTATGGCTACACCTTC
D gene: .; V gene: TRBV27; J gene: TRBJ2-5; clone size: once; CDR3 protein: CASSLNHLRETQYF; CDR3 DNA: TGTGCCAGCAGTTTGAATCACCTCCGGGAGACCCAGTACTTC
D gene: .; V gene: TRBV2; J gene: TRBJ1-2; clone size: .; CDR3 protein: CASSGAGGGYTF; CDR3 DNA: TGTGCCAGCAGTGGTGCGGGAGGCGGCTACACCTTC
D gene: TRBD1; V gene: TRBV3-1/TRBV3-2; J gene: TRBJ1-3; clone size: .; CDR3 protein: CASSRDRESNTIYF; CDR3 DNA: TGTGCCAGCAGTCGGGACAGGGAATCGAACACCATATATTTT
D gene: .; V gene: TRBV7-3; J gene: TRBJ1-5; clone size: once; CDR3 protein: CASSLTPDQPQHF; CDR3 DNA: TGTGCCAGCAGCTTAACCCCCGATCAGCCCCAGCATTTT
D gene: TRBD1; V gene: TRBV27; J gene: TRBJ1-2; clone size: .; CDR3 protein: CASSSDRAFYGYTF; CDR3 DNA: TGTGCCAGCAGTTCGGACAGGGCCTTCTATGGCTACACCTTC
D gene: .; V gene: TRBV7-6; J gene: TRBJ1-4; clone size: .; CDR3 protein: CASSLNWRGNEKLFF; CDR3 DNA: TGTGCCAGCAGCCTAAATTGGAGGGGGAATGAAAAACTGTTTTTT
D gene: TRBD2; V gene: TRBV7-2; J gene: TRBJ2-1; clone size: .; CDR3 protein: CASSVTSGRGEQFF; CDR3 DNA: TGTGCCAGCAGCGTTACTAGCGGGAGAGGTGAGCAGTTCTTC
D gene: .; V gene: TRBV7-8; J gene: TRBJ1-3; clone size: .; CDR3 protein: CASSLIESYSGNTIYF; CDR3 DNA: TGTGCCAGCAGCTTAATTGAGAGTTACTCTGGAAACACCATATATTTT
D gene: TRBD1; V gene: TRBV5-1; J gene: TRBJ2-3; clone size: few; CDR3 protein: CASSRTGADTQYF; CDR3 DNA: TGCGCCAGCAGCCGAACAGGGGCAGATACGCAGTATTTT
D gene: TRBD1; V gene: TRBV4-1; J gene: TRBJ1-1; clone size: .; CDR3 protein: CASSPLFQTGRSEAFF; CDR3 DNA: TGCGCCAGCAGCCCCCTCTTCCAGACAGGGAGGTCTGAAGCTTTCTTT
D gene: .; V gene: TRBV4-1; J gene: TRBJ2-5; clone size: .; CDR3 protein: CASSQDGRRAQETQYF; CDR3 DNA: TGCGCCAGCAGCCAAGATGGGAGGCGGGCCCAAGAGACCCAGTACTTC
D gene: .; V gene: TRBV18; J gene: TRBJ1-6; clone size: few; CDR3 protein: CASSPSADSPLHF; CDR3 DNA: TGTGCCAGCTCACCAAGTGCAGATTCACCCCTCCACTTT
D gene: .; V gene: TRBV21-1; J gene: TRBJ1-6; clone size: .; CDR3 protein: CASSKVTDFPFF; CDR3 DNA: TGTGCCAGCAGCAAAGTTACGGATTTCCCCTTTTTT